This T cell receptor (beta chain) originates from a study of T cell responses to AZD1222 COVID-19 vaccine. Some clones are missing from TCRdb's copy, which holds only in-frame ones; the method was immunoSEQ multiplex PCR. The sample has 95,000 to 100,000 clones; around 83% are singletons. With regard to this clone: Its specificity is unknown.

This CDR3 has 16 amino acids. Trimming at V came to 5 bases and at J to 2 bases, leaving 2 bases not matched to a gene. Germline values: CDR1 KGHDR, CDR2 SFDVKD. Regarding the study as a whole: Only a handful of AZD1222 recipients tested seropositive at baseline.

V gene TRBV24-1 combines with J gene TRBJ2-5; 15 bases match TRBD2. Specimen: peripheral blood, collected on day 0 of AZD1222 vaccination. This sequence was found in an adult in good health. The CDR3 sequence: CATSGGTSGRQETQYF. The CDR3 coding sequence is TGTGCCACCAGTGGCGGGACTAGCGGGAGGCAAGAGACCCAGTACTTC.